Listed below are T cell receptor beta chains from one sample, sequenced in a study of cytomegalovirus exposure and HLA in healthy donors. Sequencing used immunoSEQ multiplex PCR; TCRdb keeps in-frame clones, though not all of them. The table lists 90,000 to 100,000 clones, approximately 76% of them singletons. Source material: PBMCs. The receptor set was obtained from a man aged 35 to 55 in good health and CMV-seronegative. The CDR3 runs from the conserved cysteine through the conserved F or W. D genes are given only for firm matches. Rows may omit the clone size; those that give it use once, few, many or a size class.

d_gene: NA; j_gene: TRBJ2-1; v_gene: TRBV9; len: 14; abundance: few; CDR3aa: CASSQPPGYNEQFF; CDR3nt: TGTGCCAGCAGCCAGCCCCCGGGGTACAATGAGCAGTTCTTC
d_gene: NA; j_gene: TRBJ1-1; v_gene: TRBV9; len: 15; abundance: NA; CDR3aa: CASSPTVPGNTEAFF; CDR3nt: TGTGCCAGCAGCCCCACGGTACCGGGAAACACTGAAGCTTTCTTT
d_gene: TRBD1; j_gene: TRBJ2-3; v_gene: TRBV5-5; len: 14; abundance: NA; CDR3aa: CASSLGDRGGTQYF; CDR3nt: TGTGCCAGCAGCTTGGGAGACAGGGGAGGTACGCAGTATTTT
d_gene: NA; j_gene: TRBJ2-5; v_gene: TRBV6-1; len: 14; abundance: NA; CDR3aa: CASSKTGWGETQYF; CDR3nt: TGTGCCAGCAGTAAGACAGGTTGGGGGGAGACCCAGTACTTC
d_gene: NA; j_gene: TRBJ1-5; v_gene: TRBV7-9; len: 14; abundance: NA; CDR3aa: CASSLTAGRQPQHF; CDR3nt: TGTGCCAGCAGCTTAACGGCAGGGAGGCAGCCCCAGCATTTT
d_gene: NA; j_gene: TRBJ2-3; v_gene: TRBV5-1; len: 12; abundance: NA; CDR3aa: CASSYTADTQYF; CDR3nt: TGCGCCAGCAGCTATACAGCAGATACGCAGTATTTT
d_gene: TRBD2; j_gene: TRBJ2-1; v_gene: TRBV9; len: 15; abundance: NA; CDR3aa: CASNAPLAGSNEQFF; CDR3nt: TGTGCCAGCAACGCTCCACTAGCGGGTAGCAATGAGCAGTTCTTC
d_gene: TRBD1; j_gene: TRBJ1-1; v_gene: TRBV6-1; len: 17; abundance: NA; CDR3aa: CASSDLQGRDMNTEAFF; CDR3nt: TGTGCCAGCAGTGACTTACAGGGGAGAGACATGAACACTGAAGCTTTCTTT
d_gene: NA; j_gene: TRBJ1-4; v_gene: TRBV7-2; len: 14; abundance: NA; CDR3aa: CASSMGGNNEKLFF; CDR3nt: TGTGCCAGCTCCATGGGGGGGAATAACGAAAAACTGTTTTTT
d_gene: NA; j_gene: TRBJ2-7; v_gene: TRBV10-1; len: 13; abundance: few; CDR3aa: CASSANSFSEQYF; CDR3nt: TGCGCCAGCAGTGCAAATAGTTTTTCCGAGCAGTACTTC
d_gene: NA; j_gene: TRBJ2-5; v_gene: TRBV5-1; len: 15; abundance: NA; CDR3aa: CASSLGTYEEETQYF; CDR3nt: TGCGCCAGCAGCCTGGGTACCTACGAGGAAGAGACCCAGTACTTC
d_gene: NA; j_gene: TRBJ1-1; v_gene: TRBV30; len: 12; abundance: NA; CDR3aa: CASQGDSTEAFF; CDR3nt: TGTGCCTCCCAAGGGGATAGCACTGAAGCTTTCTTT
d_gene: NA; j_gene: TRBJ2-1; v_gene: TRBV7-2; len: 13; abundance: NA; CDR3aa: CASSLAHYNEQFF; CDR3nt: TGTGCCAGCAGCTTAGCCCACTACAATGAGCAGTTCTTC
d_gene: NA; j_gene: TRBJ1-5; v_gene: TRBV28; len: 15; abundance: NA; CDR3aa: CASRVAGVDNQPQHF; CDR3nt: TGTGCCAGCAGGGTTGCGGGAGTCGACAATCAGCCCCAGCATTTT
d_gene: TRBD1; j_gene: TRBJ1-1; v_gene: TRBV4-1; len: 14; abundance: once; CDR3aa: CASSQEEQGVSAFF; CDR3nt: TGCGCCAGCAGCCAAGAGGAACAGGGGGTAAGTGCTTTCTTT
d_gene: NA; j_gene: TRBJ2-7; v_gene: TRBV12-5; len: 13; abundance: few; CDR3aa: CASGPQRVREQYF; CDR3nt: TGTGCTAGTGGTCCCCAGAGGGTTCGGGAGCAGTACTTC
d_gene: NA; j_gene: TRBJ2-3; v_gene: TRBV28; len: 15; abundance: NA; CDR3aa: CASSFFRDGLDTQYF; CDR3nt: TGTGCCAGCAGTTTTTTTCGGGATGGCCTGGATACGCAGTATTTT